The 22 T cell receptor beta chains below all came from one sample that was sequenced in a study of OX40 agonist ivuxolimab in advanced cancers. This table comes from immunoSEQ multiplex PCR, and its TCRdb copy is limited to in-frame clones, with some not included. The sample lists 98,000 or so clones; roughly 91% were seen once. Material: CD4+ or CD8+ T cells sorted from blood, obtained in a trial of the OX40 agonist ivuxolimab. Every receptor here comes from an adult with an advanced solid tumor such as melanoma, head and neck, liver or kidney cancer.

CDR3 in amino acids: CASSPPGVARGYGYTF. The DNA for the CDR3 is TGTGCCAGCTCACCACCGGGGGTGGCCAGGGGCTATGGCTACACCTTC. V is TRBV18 and J is TRBJ1-2; perhaps TRBD1 as D (6 bases). The CDR3 has 16 amino acids. Looked up from germline, CDR1 is KGHSH and CDR2 is LQKENI. The ends were cut back, 0 bases at V and 4 bases at J, with 15 bases in the middle.

This chain uses TRBV6-4 with TRBJ1-2; 8 bases are a match to TRBD1. The J segment lost 4 bases and the V segment lost 6 bases, leaving 7 bases of the junction unmatched. The CDR3 length is 14 residues. Germline loops: CDR1 MRHNA, CDR2 SNTAGT. The CDR3 loop reads CASRPQGDSYGYTF. The CDR3 coding sequence is TGTGCCAGCAGACCACAGGGGGACAGCTATGGCTACACCTTC.

This rearrangement joins TRBV6-5 to TRBJ2-1; the match to TRBD1 covers 10 bases. This CDR3 region has 12 residues. With 2 bases clipped from V and 15 bases from J, the junction kept 4 bases outside the gene matches. Germline V gene sequence: CDR1 MNHEY, CDR2 SVGAGI. The CDR3 loop reads CASSYRGQGMFF. Written as DNA, the CDR3 is TGTGCCAGCAGTTACCGGGGACAGGGGATGTTCTTC.

This chain connects TRBV30 to TRBJ2-1; TRBD2 might be the D (6 bases). V was clipped by 0 bases and J by 14 bases, with 11 bases between them. Germline V gene sequence: CDR1 GTSNPN, CDR2 SVGIG (reference sequence). The CDR3 loop spans 11 amino acids. The CDR3 loop is CAWSVGGREFF. The CDR3 DNA is TGTGCCTGGAGTGTGGGGGGAAGGGAGTTCTTC.

The chain recombines TRBV5-1 with TRBJ2-7, with 9 bases fitting TRBD2. Per the germline V gene, CDR1 is SGHRS and CDR2 is YFSETQ. V shed 0 bases, J shed 1 base, and the junction held 2 bases outside the gene matches. The length of the CDR3 is 15 residues. CDR3 amino acids: CASSLGLAGSYEQYF. The CDR3 bases are TGCGCCAGCAGCTTGGGTCTAGCGGGGTCCTACGAGCAGTACTTC. Filled out from reference TRBV5-1 and TRBJ2-7, the complete variable domain reads KAGVTQTPRYLIKTRGQQVTLSCSPISGHRSVSWYQQTPGQGLQFLFEYFSETQRNKGNFPGRFSGRQFSNSRSEMNVSTLELGDSALYLCASSLGLAGSYEQYFGPGTRLTVT.

V and J are TRBV2 and TRBJ2-2; D is ambiguous. V dropped 6 bases and J dropped 5 bases, with 10 bases sitting between them. The CDR3 consists of 13 residues. Per the germline V gene, CDR1 is SNHLY and CDR2 is FYNNEI. As DNA, the CDR3 is TGTGCCAGCAGGCTAGGTGGGACCGGGGAGCTGTTTTTT. Its protein is CASRLGGTGELFF. Supplemented by reference TRBV2 and TRBJ2-2, the full variable domain reads EPEVTQTPSHQVTQMGQEVILRCVPISNHLYFYWYRQILGQKVEFLVSFYNNEISEKSEIFDDQFSVERPDGSNFTLKIRSTKLEDSAMYFCASRLGGTGELFFGEGSRLTVL.

The gene calls are TRBV11-3 and TRBJ2-2; 7 bases map to TRBD1. Germline CDR1 SGHNT, CDR2 YENEEA. The V and J ends lost 6 bases and 0 bases, in that order; junction bases with no gene match: 4. This CDR3 region has 15 residues. CDR3 in amino acids: CASREGQPNTGELFF. CDR3 nucleotides: TGTGCCAGCAGAGAGGGACAGCCGAACACCGGGGAGCTGTTTTTT.

This clone was seen just once. The chain uses TRBV27 and TRBJ1-6; the D is unclear. V lost 6 bases and J lost 4, with 10 bases in between. Germline CDR1 MNHEY, CDR2 SMNVEV (reference sequence). The CDR3 covers 14 residues. CDR3 loop: CASSLGRYNSPLHF. CDR3 in DNA: TGTGCCAGCAGCCTCGGACGATATAATTCACCCCTCCACTTT.

The V call is TRBV6-4, the J call TRBJ2-1; TRBD2 aligns across 7 bases. With V trimmed by 8 bases and J by 12 bases, 16 bases remained unmatched. The CDR3 covers 14 residues. The V gene's germline CDR1 is MRHNA and CDR2 SNTAGT. The CDR3 loop is CASDPLFRGRGQFF. In DNA form, the CDR3 reads TGTGCCAGCGATCCTTTGTTTCGGGGGAGGGGGCAGTTCTTC.

This chain connects TRBV18 to TRBJ1-4; D is uncertain. This CDR3 has 14 residues. The germline V gene has CDR1 KGHSH and CDR2 LQKENI. The ends were cut back, 2 bases at V and 8 bases at J, with 12 bases in the middle. CDR3 protein: CASSPDLAGEKLFF. CDR3 bases: TGTGCCAGCTCACCAGATCTCGCGGGGGAAAAACTGTTTTTT.

V gene TRBV2 combines with J gene TRBJ2-3; 8 nucleotides match TRBD2. This CDR3 region has 15 residues. Trimming at V came to 7 bases and at J to 4 bases, leaving 10 bases not matched to a gene. Germline CDR1 reads SNHLY; CDR2 reads FYNNEI. CDR3: CASKSLPAGADTQYF. DNA of the CDR3: TGTGCCAGCAAATCCCTTCCAGCGGGAGCAGATACGCAGTATTTT.

In nucleotides, the CDR3 is TGTGCCAGCTCACGGACCCGGGACAGGGACCATCAGCCCCAGCATTTT. This encodes CASSRTRDRDHQPQHF. The V call is TRBV18, the J call TRBJ1-5, with 9 bases fitting TRBD1. Germline V gene data show CDR1 as KGHSH and CDR2 as LQKENI. V lost 4 bases to trimming and J lost 5 bases; unmatched junction nucleotides: 9. The CDR3 contains 16 residues.

The chain links TRBV19 to TRBJ1-3, with D unclear. CDR3 size: 11 residues. Germline V lookup: CDR1 LNHDA, CDR2 SQIVND (reference sequence). V lost 10 bases to trimming and J lost 3 bases, with 7 bases between them. CDR3 sequence reads: CATLDGNTIYF. In nucleotides, the CDR3 is TGTGCCACCCTCGATGGAAACACCATATATTTT.

V and J are TRBV27 and TRBJ1-2; possibly TRBD1 for D (6 bases). Germline V gives CDR1 MNHEY, CDR2 SMNVEV (reference sequence). The CDR3 sequence is 17 residues long. V shed 6 bases and J shed 5 bases, with 25 bases lying between them. The CDR3 DNA follows: TGTGCCAGCAGCCTAAGCATGGCGGTAGGGGGTTGGTATGGCTACACCTTC. Protein product: CASSLSMAVGGWYGYTF.

The sample holds one count of this clone. The chain employs TRBV10-2 and TRBJ1-1; D call uncertain. Between the trimmed V and J ends, which lost 4 bases and 0 bases, there was a span of 6 bases. The CDR3 is 13 residues long. CDR1 and CDR2 (germline): WSHSY, SAAADI. The CDR3 here is CASSVLLNTEAFF. In DNA form, the CDR3 reads TGCGCCAGCAGTGTCCTCTTGAACACTGAAGCTTTCTTT.

V gene TRBV11-2 combines with J gene TRBJ2-1; 8 nucleotides match TRBD1. Germline lookup yields CDR1 SGHAT and CDR2 FQNNGV. CDR3 length: 14 amino acids. The V segment lost 8 bases and the J segment 8 bases; nucleotides outside the gene matches: 11. This CDR3 reads CASGGGQGLDEQFF. Written as DNA, the CDR3 is TGTGCCAGCGGGGGAGGACAGGGCCTCGATGAGCAGTTCTTC.

This rearrangement joins TRBV11-2 to TRBJ1-2; a weak D match, TRBD1 (6 bases). Germline assignment: CDR1 SGHAT and CDR2 FQNNGV. The CDR3 has 16 amino acids. Between the trimmed V and J ends, which lost 5 bases and 0 bases, there was a span of 16 bases. Here the CDR3 DNA reads TGTGCCAGCAGCCCGGGGGGGTGGACAGCTAACTATGGCTACACCTTC. Amino acid sequence: CASSPGGWTANYGYTF.

This rearrangement joins TRBV10-3 to TRBJ1-1; 9 nucleotides line up with TRBD1. CDR1 ENHRY and CDR2 SYGVKD come from the germline V gene. The length of the CDR3 is 14 residues. Trimming at V came to 6 bases and at J to 4 bases, leaving 6 bases not matched to a gene. CDR3 region: CAIRIGQGSTEAFF. CDR3 DNA sequence: TGTGCCATCAGGATAGGACAGGGGAGCACTGAAGCTTTCTTT.

This rearrangement joins TRBV19 to TRBJ1-2; D remains ambiguous. The germline CDR1 and CDR2 sequences are LNHDA and SQIVND (reference sequence). This CDR3 is built from 14 residues. V was cut by 7 bases and J by 7 bases, with 19 bases left in between. DNA of the CDR3: TGTGCCAGTACCGCCTCCGGGCGTTCGGGTGGCTACACCTTC. Its translation is CASTASGRSGGYTF.

The sample holds one count of this clone. The chain couples TRBV28 to TRBJ2-7; no clear D gene. The length of the CDR3 is 14 residues. Germline values: CDR1 MDHEN, CDR2 SYDVKM. Between the trimmed V and J ends, which lost 5 bases and 1 base, there was a span of 12 bases. Here the CDR3 DNA reads TGTGCCAGCAGTAGGATCAGGTTATCCTACGAGCAGTACTTC. Its translation: CASSRIRLSYEQYF.

The chain couples TRBV10-3 to TRBJ2-7; 9 nucleotides line up with TRBD1. V shed 8 bases, J shed 2 bases, and the junction held 4 bases outside the gene matches. This CDR3 is 13 amino acids long. The V gene's germline CDR1 is ENHRY and CDR2 SYGVKD. This CDR3 reads CAIQGQGTYEQYF. The CDR3 coding sequence is TGTGCCATCCAGGGACAGGGTACCTACGAGCAGTACTTC.

The gene calls are TRBV9 and TRBJ2-2; 11 nucleotides align to TRBD2. This CDR3 spans 15 amino acids. Trimming took 3 bases from V and 3 from J; bases not matched to a gene: 1. Looked up from germline, CDR1 is SGDLS and CDR2 is YYNGEE. The CDR3: CASSGGLADTGELFF. The CDR3 DNA sequence: TGTGCCAGCAGCGGGGGACTAGCGGACACCGGGGAGCTGTTTTTT. Looking up the rest from reference TRBV9 and TRBJ2-2 gives the full variable domain: DSGVTQTPKHLITATGQRVTLRCSPRSGDLSVYWYQQSLDQGLQFLIQYYNGEERAKGNILERFSAQQFPDLHSELNLSSLELGDSALYFCASSGGLADTGELFFGEGSRLTVL.